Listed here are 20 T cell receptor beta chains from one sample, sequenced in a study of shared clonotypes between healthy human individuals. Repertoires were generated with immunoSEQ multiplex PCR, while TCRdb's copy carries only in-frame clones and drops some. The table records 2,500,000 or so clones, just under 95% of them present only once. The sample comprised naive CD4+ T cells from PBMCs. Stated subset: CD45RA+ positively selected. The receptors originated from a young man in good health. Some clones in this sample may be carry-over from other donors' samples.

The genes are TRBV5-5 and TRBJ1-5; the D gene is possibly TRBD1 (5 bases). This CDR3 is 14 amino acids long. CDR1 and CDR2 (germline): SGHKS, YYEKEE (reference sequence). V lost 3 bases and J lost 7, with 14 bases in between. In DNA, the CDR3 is TGTGCCAGCAGCTCGGATTTCAGGGTCCAGCCCCAGCATTTT. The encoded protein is CASSSDFRVQPQHF. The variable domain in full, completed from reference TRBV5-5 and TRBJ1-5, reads DAGVTQSPTHLIKTRGQQVTLRCSPISGHKSVSWYQQVLGQGPQFIFQYYEKEERGRGNFPDRFSARQFPNYSSELNVNALLLGDSALYLCASSSDFRVQPQHFGDGTRLSIL.

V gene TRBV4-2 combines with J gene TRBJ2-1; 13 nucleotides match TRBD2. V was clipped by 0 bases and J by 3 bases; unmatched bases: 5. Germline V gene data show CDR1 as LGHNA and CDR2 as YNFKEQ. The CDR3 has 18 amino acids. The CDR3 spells CASSQDWTSGSRYNEQFF. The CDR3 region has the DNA TGTGCCAGCAGCCAAGATTGGACTAGCGGGAGTCGCTACAATGAGCAGTTCTTC.

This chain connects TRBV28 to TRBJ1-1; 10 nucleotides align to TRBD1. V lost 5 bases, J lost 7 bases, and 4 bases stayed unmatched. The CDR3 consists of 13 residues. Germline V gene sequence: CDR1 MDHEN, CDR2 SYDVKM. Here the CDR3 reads CASSDWDRGEAFF. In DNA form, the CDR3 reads TGTGCCAGCAGTGACTGGGACAGGGGTGAAGCTTTCTTT.

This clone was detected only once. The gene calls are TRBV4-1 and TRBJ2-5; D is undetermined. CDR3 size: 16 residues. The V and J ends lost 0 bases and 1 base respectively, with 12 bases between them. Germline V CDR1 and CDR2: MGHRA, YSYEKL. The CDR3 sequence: CASSQDGAVVQETQYF. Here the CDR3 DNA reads TGCGCCAGCAGCCAAGACGGCGCGGTCGTCCAAGAGACCCAGTACTTC.

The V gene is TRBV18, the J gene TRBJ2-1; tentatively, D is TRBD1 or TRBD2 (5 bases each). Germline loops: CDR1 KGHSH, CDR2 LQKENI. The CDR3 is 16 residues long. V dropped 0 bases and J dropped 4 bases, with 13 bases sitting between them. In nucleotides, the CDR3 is TGTGCCAGCTCACCACCTGGTGGGGGTCGATACAATGAGCAGTTCTTC. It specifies CASSPPGGGRYNEQFF.

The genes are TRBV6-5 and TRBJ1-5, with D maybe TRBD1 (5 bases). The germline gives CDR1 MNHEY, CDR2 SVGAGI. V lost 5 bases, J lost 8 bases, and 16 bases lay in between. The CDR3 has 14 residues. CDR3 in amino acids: CASSPRQGSKPQHF. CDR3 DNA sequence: TGTGCCAGCAGTCCCCGGCAGGGTTCGAAGCCCCAGCATTTT.

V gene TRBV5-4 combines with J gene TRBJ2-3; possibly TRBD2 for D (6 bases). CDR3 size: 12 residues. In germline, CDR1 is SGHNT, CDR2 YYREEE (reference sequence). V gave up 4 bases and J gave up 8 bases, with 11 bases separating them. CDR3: CASSQSSGTQYF. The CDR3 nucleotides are TGTGCCAGCAGCCAAAGTAGCGGTACGCAGTATTTT.

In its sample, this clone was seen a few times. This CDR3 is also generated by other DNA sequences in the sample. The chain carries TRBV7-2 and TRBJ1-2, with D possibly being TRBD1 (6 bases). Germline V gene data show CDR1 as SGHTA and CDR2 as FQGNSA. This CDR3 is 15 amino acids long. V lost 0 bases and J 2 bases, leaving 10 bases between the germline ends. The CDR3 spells CASSLASGGNYGYTF. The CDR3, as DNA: TGTGCCAGCAGCTTAGCATCGGGGGGCAACTATGGCTACACCTTC.

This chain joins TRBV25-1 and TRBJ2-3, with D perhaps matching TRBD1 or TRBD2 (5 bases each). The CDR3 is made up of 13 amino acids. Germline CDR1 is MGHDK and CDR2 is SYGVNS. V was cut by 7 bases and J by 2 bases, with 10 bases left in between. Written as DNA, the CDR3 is TGTGCCAGCACGGGACCGAACACAGATACGCAGTATTTT. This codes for CASTGPNTDTQYF.

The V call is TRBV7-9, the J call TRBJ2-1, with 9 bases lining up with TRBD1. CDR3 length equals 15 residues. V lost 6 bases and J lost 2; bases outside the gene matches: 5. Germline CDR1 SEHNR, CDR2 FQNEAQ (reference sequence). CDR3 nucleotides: TGTGCCAGCAGGGCTACAGGGGGCGCCTACAATGAGCAGTTCTTC. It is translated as CASRATGGAYNEQFF. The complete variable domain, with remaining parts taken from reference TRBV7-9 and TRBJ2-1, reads DTGVSQNPRHKITKRGQNVTFRCDPISEHNRLYWYRQTLGQGPEFLTYFQNEAQLEKSRLLSDRFSAERPKGSFSTLEIQRTEQGDSAMYLCASRATGGAYNEQFFGPGTRLTVL.

CDR3 nucleotides: TGCGCCAGCAGTGAGATGGCGGCCGGGGAGCTGTTTTTT. Amino acid sequence: CASSEMAAGELFF. The gene calls are TRBV10-1 and TRBJ2-2; no reliable D call. Trimming removed 2 bases from V and 6 bases from J, with 7 bases in between. This CDR3 is built from 13 residues. The germline gives CDR1 WNHNN, CDR2 SYGVQD (reference sequence).

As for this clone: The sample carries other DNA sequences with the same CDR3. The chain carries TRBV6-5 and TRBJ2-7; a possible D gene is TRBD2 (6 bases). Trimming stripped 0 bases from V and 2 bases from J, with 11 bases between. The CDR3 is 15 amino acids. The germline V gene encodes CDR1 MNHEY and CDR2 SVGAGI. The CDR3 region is CASSYSGGVTYEQYF. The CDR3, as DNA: TGTGCCAGCAGTTACTCTGGCGGGGTTACCTACGAGCAGTACTTC.

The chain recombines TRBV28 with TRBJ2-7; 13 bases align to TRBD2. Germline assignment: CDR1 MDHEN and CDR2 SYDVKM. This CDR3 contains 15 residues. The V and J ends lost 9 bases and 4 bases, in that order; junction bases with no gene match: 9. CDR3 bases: TGTGCCAGTGGACTAGCGGGGGCCCTAGGGTACGAGCAGTACTTC. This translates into CASGLAGALGYEQYF. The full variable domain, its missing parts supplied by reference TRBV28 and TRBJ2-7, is DVKVTQSSRYLVKRTGEKVFLECVQDMDHENMFWYRQDPGLGLRLIYFSYDVKMKEKGDIPEGYSVSREKKERFSLILESASTNQTSMYLCASGLAGALGYEQYFGPGTRLTVT.

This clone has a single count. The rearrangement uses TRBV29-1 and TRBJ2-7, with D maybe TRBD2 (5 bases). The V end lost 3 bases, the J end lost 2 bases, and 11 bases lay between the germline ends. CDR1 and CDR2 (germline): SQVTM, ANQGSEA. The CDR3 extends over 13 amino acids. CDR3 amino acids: CSVEGFGAYEQYF. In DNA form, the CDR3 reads TGCAGCGTTGAGGGCTTCGGGGCCTACGAGCAGTACTTC.

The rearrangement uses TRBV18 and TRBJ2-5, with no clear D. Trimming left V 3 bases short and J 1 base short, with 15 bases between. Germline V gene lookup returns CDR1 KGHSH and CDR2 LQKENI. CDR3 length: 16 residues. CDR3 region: CASSPPTLTLQETQYF. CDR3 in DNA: TGTGCCAGCTCACCCCCCACGTTGACCCTCCAAGAGACCCAGTACTTC.

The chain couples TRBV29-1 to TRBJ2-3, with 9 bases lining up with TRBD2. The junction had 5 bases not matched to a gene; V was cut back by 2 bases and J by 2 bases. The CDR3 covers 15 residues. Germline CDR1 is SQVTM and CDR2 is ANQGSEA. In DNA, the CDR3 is TGCAGCGTTGAAATGGTAGCGGGGGACACAGATACGCAGTATTTT. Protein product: CSVEMVAGDTDTQYF.

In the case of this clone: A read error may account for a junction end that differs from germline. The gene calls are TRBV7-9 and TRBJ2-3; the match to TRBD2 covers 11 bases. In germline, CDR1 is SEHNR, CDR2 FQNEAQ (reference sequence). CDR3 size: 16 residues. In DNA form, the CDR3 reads TGTGCCAGCAGCGTAGCTCTAGCGGGAGGAACAGATACGCAGTATTTT. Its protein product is CASSVALAGGTDTQYF.

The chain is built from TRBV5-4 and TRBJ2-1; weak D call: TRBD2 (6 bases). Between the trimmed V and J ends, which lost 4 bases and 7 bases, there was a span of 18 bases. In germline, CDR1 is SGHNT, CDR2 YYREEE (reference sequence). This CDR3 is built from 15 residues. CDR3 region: CASSPPGLQGNEQFF. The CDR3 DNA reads TGTGCCAGCAGCCCGCCGGGACTGCAAGGGAATGAGCAGTTCTTC.

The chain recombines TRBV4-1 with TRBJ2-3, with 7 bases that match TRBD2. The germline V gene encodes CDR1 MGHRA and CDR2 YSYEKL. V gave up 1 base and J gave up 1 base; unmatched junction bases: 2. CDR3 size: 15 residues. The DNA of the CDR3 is TGCGCCAGCAGCCAAGGGCGGGAGCGCACAGATACGCAGTATTTT. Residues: CASSQGRERTDTQYF.

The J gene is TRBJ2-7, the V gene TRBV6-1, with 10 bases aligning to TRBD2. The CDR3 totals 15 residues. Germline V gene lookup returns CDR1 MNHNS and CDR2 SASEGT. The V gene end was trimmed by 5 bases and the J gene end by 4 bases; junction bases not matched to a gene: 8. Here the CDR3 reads CASSLGLAVGYEQYF. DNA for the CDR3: TGTGCCAGCAGTCTCGGACTAGCGGTAGGTTACGAGCAGTACTTC.